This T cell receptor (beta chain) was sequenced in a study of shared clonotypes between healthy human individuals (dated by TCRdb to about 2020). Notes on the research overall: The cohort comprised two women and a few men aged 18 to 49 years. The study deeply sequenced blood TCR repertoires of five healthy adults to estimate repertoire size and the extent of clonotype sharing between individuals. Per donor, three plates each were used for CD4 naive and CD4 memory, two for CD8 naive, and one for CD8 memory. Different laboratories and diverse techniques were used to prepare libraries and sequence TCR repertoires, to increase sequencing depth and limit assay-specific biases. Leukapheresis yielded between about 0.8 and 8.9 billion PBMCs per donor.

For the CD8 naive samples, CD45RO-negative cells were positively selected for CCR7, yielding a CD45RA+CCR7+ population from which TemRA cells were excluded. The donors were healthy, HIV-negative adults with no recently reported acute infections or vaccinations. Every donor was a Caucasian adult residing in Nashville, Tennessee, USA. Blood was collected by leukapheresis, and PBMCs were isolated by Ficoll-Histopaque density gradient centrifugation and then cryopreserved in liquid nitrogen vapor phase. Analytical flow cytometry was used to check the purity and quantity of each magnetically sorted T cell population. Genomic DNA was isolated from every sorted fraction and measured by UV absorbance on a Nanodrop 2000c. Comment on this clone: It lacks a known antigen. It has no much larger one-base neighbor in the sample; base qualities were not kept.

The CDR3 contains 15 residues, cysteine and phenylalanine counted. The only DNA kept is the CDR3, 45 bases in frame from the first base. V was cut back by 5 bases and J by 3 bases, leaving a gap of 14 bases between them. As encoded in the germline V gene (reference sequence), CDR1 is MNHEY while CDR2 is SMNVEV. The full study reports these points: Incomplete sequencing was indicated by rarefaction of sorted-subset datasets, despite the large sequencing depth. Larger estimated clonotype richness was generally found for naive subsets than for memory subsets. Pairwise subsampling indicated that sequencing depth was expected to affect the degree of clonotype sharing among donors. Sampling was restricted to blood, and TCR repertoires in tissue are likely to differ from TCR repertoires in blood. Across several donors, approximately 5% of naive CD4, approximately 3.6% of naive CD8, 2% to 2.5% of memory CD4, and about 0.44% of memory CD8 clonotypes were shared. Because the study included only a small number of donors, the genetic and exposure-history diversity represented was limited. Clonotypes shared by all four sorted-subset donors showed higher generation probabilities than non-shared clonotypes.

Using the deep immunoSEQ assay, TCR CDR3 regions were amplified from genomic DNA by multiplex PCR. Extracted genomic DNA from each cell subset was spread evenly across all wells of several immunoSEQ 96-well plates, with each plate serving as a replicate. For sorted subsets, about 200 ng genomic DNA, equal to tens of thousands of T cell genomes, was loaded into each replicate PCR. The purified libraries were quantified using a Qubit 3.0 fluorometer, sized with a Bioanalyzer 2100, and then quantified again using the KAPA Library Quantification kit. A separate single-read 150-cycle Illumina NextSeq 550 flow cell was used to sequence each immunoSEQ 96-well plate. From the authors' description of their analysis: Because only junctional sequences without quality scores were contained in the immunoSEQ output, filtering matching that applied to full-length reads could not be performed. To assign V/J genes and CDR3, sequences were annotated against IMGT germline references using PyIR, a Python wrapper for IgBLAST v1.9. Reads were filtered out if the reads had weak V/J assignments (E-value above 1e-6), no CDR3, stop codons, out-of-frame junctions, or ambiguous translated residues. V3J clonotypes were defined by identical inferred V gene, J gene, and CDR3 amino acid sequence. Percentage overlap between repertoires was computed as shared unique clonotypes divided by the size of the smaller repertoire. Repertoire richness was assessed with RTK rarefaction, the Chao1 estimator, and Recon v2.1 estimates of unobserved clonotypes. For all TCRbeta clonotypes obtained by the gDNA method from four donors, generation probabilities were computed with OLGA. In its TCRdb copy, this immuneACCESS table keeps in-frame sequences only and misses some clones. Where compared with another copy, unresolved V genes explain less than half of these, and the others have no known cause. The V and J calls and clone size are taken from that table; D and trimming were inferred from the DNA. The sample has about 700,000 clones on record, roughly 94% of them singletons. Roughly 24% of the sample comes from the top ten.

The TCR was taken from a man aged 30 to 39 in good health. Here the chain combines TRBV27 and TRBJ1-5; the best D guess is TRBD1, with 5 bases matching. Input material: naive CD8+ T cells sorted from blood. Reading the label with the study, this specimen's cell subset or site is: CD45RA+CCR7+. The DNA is TGTGCCAGCAGTCCGGGACGGATACTCAATCAGCCCCAGCATTTT. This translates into CASSPGRILNQPQHF.